In its sample, the clone carrying this T cell receptor beta chain was seen a few times. This entry comes from a study of post-analysis software for immune sequencing data. Unique molecular identifiers had been added to the TCR beta cDNA libraries. One entry per CDR3 protein results from TCRdb running MiXCR on the PCR reads. This table has about 160,000 distinct CDR3 sequences, under 40% appearing once. The material sequenced was blood, taken after autologous hematopoietic stem cell transplantation. The clonotype comes from a girl between 5 and 17 years old with multiple sclerosis.

The CDR3 sequence: CASSYFGPGTDGYTF. CDR3 sequence (DNA): TGTGCCAGCAGTTACTTTGGTCCGGGCACCGACGGCTACACCTTC. The J gene is TRBJ1-2, the V gene TRBV6-2 or TRBV6-3; D ambiguous. Trimming removed 1 base from V and 8 bases from J, with 17 bases in between. The CDR3 extends over 15 amino acids. The germline gives CDR1 MNHEY, CDR2 SVGEGT.